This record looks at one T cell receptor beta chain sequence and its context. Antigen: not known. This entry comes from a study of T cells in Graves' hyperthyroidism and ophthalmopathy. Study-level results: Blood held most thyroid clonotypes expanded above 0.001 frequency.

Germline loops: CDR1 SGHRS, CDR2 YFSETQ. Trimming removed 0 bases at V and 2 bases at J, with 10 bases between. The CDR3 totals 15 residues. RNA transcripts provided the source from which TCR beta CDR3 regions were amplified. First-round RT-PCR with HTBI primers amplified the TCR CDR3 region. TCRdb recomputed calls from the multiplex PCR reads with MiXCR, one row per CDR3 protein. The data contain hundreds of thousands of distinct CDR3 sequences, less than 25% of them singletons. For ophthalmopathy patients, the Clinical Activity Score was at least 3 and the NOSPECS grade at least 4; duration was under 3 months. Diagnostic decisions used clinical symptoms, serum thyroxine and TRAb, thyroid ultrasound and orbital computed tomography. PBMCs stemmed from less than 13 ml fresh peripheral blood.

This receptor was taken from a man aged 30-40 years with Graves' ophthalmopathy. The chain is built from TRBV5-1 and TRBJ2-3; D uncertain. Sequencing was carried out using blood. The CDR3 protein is CASSLGGQITDTQYF. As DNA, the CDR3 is TGCGCCAGCAGCTTGGGAGGCCAGATCACAGATACGCAGTATTTT.